The present TCR beta chain was sequenced within a study of blood T cell repertoires in COVID-19. Background on the study: Specimens from acute and convalescent COVID-19 originated in the United States, Italy and Spain. T cells, B-cell-depleted T cells, or PBMCs provided the cDNA or gDNA that served as material.

In the study's own analysis: For nucleated cells, counts were estimated from reference gene primer amplification. Profiled with immunoSEQ multiplex PCR; TCRdb holds only in-frame clones, not every one. V, J and clone size reflect that table, while D and trimming were determined from the DNA. The table includes some 48,000 clones, around 84% detected once. Germline V lookup: CDR1 SGHKS, CDR2 YYEKEE (reference sequence). Between the trimmed V and J ends, which lost 4 bases and 0 bases, there was a span of 13 bases. The CDR3 sequence is 15 residues long. This clone was counted between two and nine times.

This receptor was identified in a human donor in a cohort sampled during active COVID-19. The rearrangement uses TRBV5-5 and TRBJ1-1; D unclear. The specimen was peripheral blood. The CDR3 bases are TGTGCCAGCAGCCGACACCCTTCGATGAACACTGAAGCTTTCTTT. It is translated as CASSRHPSMNTEAFF. The full variable domain, in which reference TRBV5-5 and TRBJ1-1 provide the parts outside the CDR3, is DAGVTQSPTHLIKTRGQQVTLRCSPISGHKSVSWYQQVLGQGPQFIFQYYEKEERGRGNFPDRFSARQFPNYSSELNVNALLLGDSALYLCASSRHPSMNTEAFFGQGTRLTVV.